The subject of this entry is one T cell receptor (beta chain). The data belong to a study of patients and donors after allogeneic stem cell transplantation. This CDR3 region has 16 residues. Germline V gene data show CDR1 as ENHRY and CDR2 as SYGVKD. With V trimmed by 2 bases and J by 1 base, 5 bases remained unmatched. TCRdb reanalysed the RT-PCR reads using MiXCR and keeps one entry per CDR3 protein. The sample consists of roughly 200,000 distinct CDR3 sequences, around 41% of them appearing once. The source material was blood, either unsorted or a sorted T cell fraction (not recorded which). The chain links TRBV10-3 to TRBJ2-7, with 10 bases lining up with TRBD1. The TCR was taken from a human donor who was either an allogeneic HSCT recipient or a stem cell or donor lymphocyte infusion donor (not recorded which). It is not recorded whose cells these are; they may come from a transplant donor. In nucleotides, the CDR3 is TGTGCCATCAGTGAGCGGGGACAGGGGAATTCCTACGAGCAGTACTTC. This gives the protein CAISERGQGNSYEQYF.